The 5 T cell receptor beta chains below were found in one sample sequenced in a study of T cell responses to AZD1222 COVID-19 vaccine. The protocol was immunoSEQ multiplex PCR, while the TCRdb copy is restricted to in-frame clones and leaves out a portion. The profile shows about 94,000 clones, around 85% of them singletons. The source material was peripheral blood, sampled 28 days after the second AZD1222 dose. The receptors were sampled from an adult who received the AZD1222 COVID-19 vaccine.

The chain uses TRBV10-3 and TRBJ2-1; 10 bases line up with TRBD1. Per the germline V gene, CDR1 is ENHRY and CDR2 is SYGVKD. The CDR3 runs 16 residues. J was trimmed by 1 base and V by 3 bases; bases with no gene match: 3. The CDR3 sequence is CAISEPGQGSYNEQFF. CDR3 in DNA: TGTGCCATCAGTGAACCGGGACAGGGGTCCTACAATGAGCAGTTCTTC.

The genes are TRBV28 and TRBJ1-5; D is unresolved. Germline V gene data show CDR1 as MDHEN and CDR2 as SYDVKM. Trimming took off 2 bases at V and 7 bases at J, with 9 bases between the two ends. The CDR3 loop spans 13 amino acids. The CDR3 reads CASSLQPWQPQHF. In DNA, the CDR3 is TGTGCCAGCAGTTTACAACCTTGGCAGCCCCAGCATTTT. The variable domain in full, with the rest retrieved from reference TRBV28 and TRBJ1-5, is DVKVTQSSRYLVKRTGEKVFLECVQDMDHENMFWYRQDPGLGLRLIYFSYDVKMKEKGDIPEGYSVSREKKERFSLILESASTNQTSMYLCASSLQPWQPQHFGDGTRLSIL.

This clone was seen a few times. The V and J genes are TRBV7-8 and TRBJ2-7; TRBD1 is a possible D gene (6 bases). Looked up from germline, CDR1 is SGHVS and CDR2 is FQNEAQ. The CDR3 spans 15 residues. The ends were cut back, 5 bases at V and 3 bases at J, with 17 bases in the middle. The CDR3 DNA is TGTGCCAGCAGCCAGAGAAGACAGGTCTTCTACGAGCAGTACTTC. Amino acid sequence: CASSQRRQVFYEQYF. Combining the CDR3 with reference TRBV7-8 and TRBJ2-7 gives the whole variable domain GAGVSQSPRYKVAKRGQDVALRCDPISGHVSLFWYQQALGQGPEFLTYFQNEAQLDKSGLPSDRFFAERPEGSVSTLKIQRTQQEDSAVYLCASSQRRQVFYEQYFGPGTRLTVT.

The genes are TRBV6-5 and TRBJ1-1, with a weak D call TRBD1 (5 bases). The CDR3 is 15 amino acids. From germline, CDR1 is MNHEY and CDR2 SVGAGI. V lost 7 bases to trimming and J lost 0 bases, with 15 bases between them. CDR3 residues: CASTQTGGMNTEAFF. DNA of the CDR3: TGTGCCAGCACCCAGACGGGGGGAATGAACACTGAAGCTTTCTTT.

This chain uses TRBV11-2 with TRBJ2-7, with D possibly being TRBD1 or TRBD2 (7 bases each). The germline V gene has CDR1 SGHAT and CDR2 FQNNGV. Trimming removed 5 bases at V and 1 base at J, with 12 bases between. There are 14 residues in the CDR3. CDR3 sequence reads: CASSIRGGSYEQYF. CDR3 coding DNA: TGTGCCAGCAGCATCAGGGGGGGATCCTACGAGCAGTACTTC.